A selection of T cell receptor beta chains follows, all from one sample in a study of T cell changes during pregnancy in multiple sclerosis. Generated by immunoSEQ multiplex PCR, the TCRdb table keeps only in-frame clones and is missing some. Here the sample spans 95,000 to 100,000 clones, about 90% being singletons. The starting material was peripheral blood, obtained in the second trimester of pregnancy. The receptors originated from a female donor with multiple sclerosis, enrolled in a pregnancy study. CDR3s include the opening cysteine and the closing phenylalanine or tryptophan. The D gene is left open where the match is weak. For some rows the clone size is stated as once, few or many, or as a class when expanded; others skip it.

CDR3 protein: CASIATSHADTQYF
CDR3 DNA: TGTGCCAGCATCGCGACTAGCCACGCAGATACGCAGTATTTT
V gene: TRBV28
J gene: TRBJ2-3
D gene: TRBD2
clone size: NA

CDR3 protein: CSAQGRERQFF
CDR3 DNA: TGCAGTGCCCAGGGGCGGGAGCGGCAGTTCTTC
V gene: TRBV20-1
J gene: TRBJ2-1
D gene: NA
clone size: once

CDR3 protein: CASSPPGTPYYNEQFF
CDR3 DNA: TGTGCCAGCAGTCCTCCCGGGACACCTTACTACAATGAGCAGTTCTTC
V gene: TRBV28
J gene: TRBJ2-1
D gene: NA
clone size: once

CDR3 protein: CASSQGQSSYNSPLHF
CDR3 DNA: TGCGCCAGCAGCCAAGGACAGAGCTCCTATAATTCACCCCTCCACTTT
V gene: TRBV4-1
J gene: TRBJ1-6
D gene: NA
clone size: NA

CDR3 protein: CASSQLAGGQETQYF
CDR3 DNA: TGTGCCAGCAGCCAACTAGCGGGAGGGCAAGAGACCCAGTACTTC
V gene: TRBV6-1
J gene: TRBJ2-5
D gene: TRBD2
clone size: NA

CDR3 protein: CATSRDRDRREQYF
CDR3 DNA: TGTGCCACCAGCAGAGACAGGGACAGGCGGGAGCAGTACTTC
V gene: TRBV15
J gene: TRBJ2-7
D gene: TRBD1
clone size: NA

CDR3 protein: CASSYGTSHGPDTQYF
CDR3 DNA: TGTGCCAGCAGTTACGGGACTAGTCATGGCCCAGATACGCAGTATTTT
V gene: TRBV6-5
J gene: TRBJ2-3
D gene: TRBD2
clone size: few

CDR3 protein: CASSLSLNEQFF
CDR3 DNA: TGTGCCAGCAGTTTATCCCTCAATGAGCAGTTCTTC
V gene: TRBV27
J gene: TRBJ2-1
D gene: NA
clone size: NA

CDR3 protein: CSVRTGGTGELFF
CDR3 DNA: TGCAGCGTGAGGACAGGGGGGACCGGGGAGCTGTTTTTT
V gene: TRBV29-1
J gene: TRBJ2-2
D gene: TRBD1
clone size: NA

CDR3 protein: CATSRDLAGYNEQFF
CDR3 DNA: TGTGCCACCAGCAGAGATCTAGCGGGGTACAATGAGCAGTTCTTC
V gene: TRBV15
J gene: TRBJ2-1
D gene: TRBD2
clone size: NA

CDR3 protein: CASSQGAGRANTGELFF
CDR3 DNA: TGCGCCAGCAGCCAAGGGGCAGGGAGGGCGAACACCGGGGAGCTGTTTTTT
V gene: TRBV4-1
J gene: TRBJ2-2
D gene: TRBD2
clone size: once

CDR3 protein: CASSQVNLGAQYF
CDR3 DNA: TGTGCCAGCAGCCAAGTGAATCTAGGTGCGCAGTATTTT
V gene: TRBV14
J gene: TRBJ2-3
D gene: NA
clone size: NA

CDR3 protein: CASSLDGTGSYGYTF
CDR3 DNA: TGTGCCAGCAGCTTAGATGGGACAGGAAGCTATGGCTACACCTTC
V gene: TRBV7-3
J gene: TRBJ1-2
D gene: TRBD1
clone size: NA

CDR3 protein: CASSFSGNTGELFF
CDR3 DNA: TGTGCCAGCAGCTTTAGCGGGAACACCGGGGAGCTGTTTTTT
V gene: TRBV7-3
J gene: TRBJ2-2
D gene: NA
clone size: NA

CDR3 protein: CASRGGQGRWETQYF
CDR3 DNA: TGTGCCAGCAGGGGGGGACAGGGGAGATGGGAGACCCAGTACTTC
V gene: TRBV6-1
J gene: TRBJ2-5
D gene: TRBD1
clone size: NA

CDR3 protein: CASSIMGTGDRYTF
CDR3 DNA: TGTGCCAGTAGTATTATGGGGACAGGGGATCGCTACACCTTC
V gene: TRBV19
J gene: TRBJ1-2
D gene: TRBD1
clone size: NA

CDR3 protein: CAISGSGSGLNNEQFF
CDR3 DNA: TGTGCCATCAGTGGGTCAGGAAGCGGGCTGAACAATGAGCAGTTCTTC
V gene: TRBV10-3
J gene: TRBJ2-1
D gene: NA
clone size: NA

CDR3 protein: CASSLGGGARPNGYTF
CDR3 DNA: TGCGCCAGCAGCTTGGGCGGGGGCGCAAGGCCTAATGGCTACACCTTC
V gene: TRBV5-1
J gene: TRBJ1-2
D gene: NA
clone size: NA

CDR3 protein: CASSEPGTGGREQYF
CDR3 DNA: TGTGCCAGCAGTGAACCCGGGACAGGGGGCCGGGAGCAGTACTTC
V gene: TRBV25-1
J gene: TRBJ2-7
D gene: TRBD1
clone size: NA

CDR3 protein: CASSYSYTGLDTEAFF
CDR3 DNA: TGTGCCAGCAGTTACTCGTATACAGGGTTAGACACTGAAGCTTTCTTT
V gene: TRBV6-5
J gene: TRBJ1-1
D gene: NA
clone size: NA

CDR3 protein: CASSREDTIQETQYF
CDR3 DNA: TGCGCCAGCAGTAGAGAGGACACGATCCAAGAGACCCAGTACTTC
V gene: TRBV10-2
J gene: TRBJ2-5
D gene: NA
clone size: once

CDR3 protein: CASSVGDSGLYNEQFF
CDR3 DNA: TGTGCCAGCAGCGTAGGGGATAGCGGGTTATACAATGAGCAGTTCTTC
V gene: TRBV9
J gene: TRBJ2-1
D gene: TRBD2
clone size: NA

CDR3 protein: CASSLGGEAGELFF
CDR3 DNA: TGTGCCAGCAGCTTGGGCGGGGAGGCGGGGGAGCTGTTTTTT
V gene: TRBV11-3
J gene: TRBJ2-2
D gene: NA
clone size: NA

CDR3 protein: CASKRGRRDSEAFF
CDR3 DNA: TGTGCCAGTAAGCGGGGCAGGCGCGACTCTGAAGCTTTCTTT
V gene: TRBV19
J gene: TRBJ1-1
D gene: NA
clone size: NA

CDR3 protein: CASSLILAGLVNEQFF
CDR3 DNA: TGCGCCAGCAGCCTTATACTAGCGGGACTAGTTAATGAGCAGTTCTTC
V gene: TRBV5-1
J gene: TRBJ2-1
D gene: TRBD2
clone size: NA

CDR3 protein: CASSDGLAGGQETQYF
CDR3 DNA: TGTGCCAGCAGCGATGGACTAGCGGGGGGGCAAGAGACCCAGTACTTC
V gene: TRBV2
J gene: TRBJ2-5
D gene: TRBD2
clone size: NA

CDR3 protein: CASSPGTTASRVGGQYF
CDR3 DNA: TGTGCCAGCAGCCCCGGGACAACTGCATCCCGCGTTGGGGGGCAGTACTTC
V gene: TRBV14
J gene: TRBJ2-7
D gene: NA
clone size: NA

CDR3 protein: CASSQGSSLKGPYTF
CDR3 DNA: TGTGCCAGCAGCCAGGGGTCCAGTCTCAAAGGGCCGTACACCTTC
V gene: TRBV2
J gene: TRBJ1-2
D gene: NA
clone size: once

CDR3 protein: CASSPLSTNEKLFF
CDR3 DNA: TGTGCCAGCTCACCACTTAGTACTAATGAAAAACTGTTTTTT
V gene: TRBV18
J gene: TRBJ1-4
D gene: NA
clone size: NA

CDR3 protein: CASSSPPGQVGGYTF
CDR3 DNA: TGTGCCAGCAGTTCCCCCCCGGGACAGGTAGGAGGCTACACCTTC
V gene: TRBV28
J gene: TRBJ1-2
D gene: TRBD1
clone size: NA

CDR3 protein: CSVGTSGLTTDTQYF
CDR3 DNA: TGCAGCGTCGGGACTAGCGGGCTTACTACAGATACGCAGTATTTT
V gene: TRBV29-1
J gene: TRBJ2-3
D gene: TRBD2
clone size: NA

CDR3 protein: CASSLDLYEQYF
CDR3 DNA: TGCGCCAGCAGCTTGGACTTGTACGAGCAGTACTTC
V gene: TRBV5-1
J gene: TRBJ2-7
D gene: NA
clone size: NA

CDR3 protein: CASRPNTRSGELFF
CDR3 DNA: TGTGCAAGTCGCCCCAACACTAGATCCGGGGAGCTGTTTTTT
V gene: TRBV12-2
J gene: TRBJ2-2
D gene: NA
clone size: NA

CDR3 protein: CSVTHGSSYNEQFF
CDR3 DNA: TGCAGCGTAACCCATGGGAGCTCCTACAATGAGCAGTTCTTC
V gene: TRBV29-1
J gene: TRBJ2-1
D gene: NA
clone size: NA

CDR3 protein: CASISGVSGNTIYF
CDR3 DNA: TGTGCCAGCATATCGGGGGTCTCTGGAAACACCATATATTTT
V gene: TRBV2
J gene: TRBJ1-3
D gene: NA
clone size: NA

CDR3 protein: CASSYSSSGNLYEQYF
CDR3 DNA: TGTGCCAGCAGTTACTCTTCTAGCGGTAACCTCTACGAGCAGTACTTC
V gene: TRBV6-5
J gene: TRBJ2-7
D gene: TRBD2
clone size: NA

CDR3 protein: CASSLVTGNEAFF
CDR3 DNA: TGTGCCAGCAGCTTAGTAACAGGCAATGAAGCTTTCTTT
V gene: TRBV7-6
J gene: TRBJ1-1
D gene: NA
clone size: NA

CDR3 protein: CASSLDGQGSQPQHF
CDR3 DNA: TGCGCCAGCAGCTTGGATGGTCAGGGGAGTCAGCCCCAGCATTTT
V gene: TRBV5-1
J gene: TRBJ1-5
D gene: NA
clone size: NA

CDR3 protein: CASSLVGGVTGEQYF
CDR3 DNA: TGTGCCAGCAGCTTGGTAGGGGGAGTAACAGGCGAGCAGTACTTC
V gene: TRBV5-4
J gene: TRBJ2-7
D gene: NA
clone size: once

CDR3 protein: CASSPVGHRVIGTDTQYF
CDR3 DNA: TGCGCCAGCAGCCCTGTAGGGCACAGGGTTATCGGCACAGATACGCAGTATTTT
V gene: TRBV5-1
J gene: TRBJ2-3
D gene: NA
clone size: NA

CDR3 protein: CASSLRGRLAAEQFF
CDR3 DNA: TGTGCCAGCAGCTTAAGGGGCAGACTAGCGGCCGAGCAGTTCTTC
V gene: TRBV7-2
J gene: TRBJ2-1
D gene: TRBD2
clone size: NA

CDR3 protein: CASSQDIQGASEKLFF
CDR3 DNA: TGCGCCAGCAGCCAAGATATCCAGGGGGCGAGTGAAAAACTGTTTTTT
V gene: TRBV4-1
J gene: TRBJ1-4
D gene: TRBD1
clone size: NA

CDR3 protein: CASSPSLAALELAYEQYF
CDR3 DNA: TGTGCCAGCAGCCCCTCACTAGCGGCCCTAGAACTAGCATACGAGCAGTACTTC
V gene: TRBV7-6
J gene: TRBJ2-7
D gene: TRBD2
clone size: NA

CDR3 protein: CASSVLAQSTDTQYF
CDR3 DNA: TGTGCCAGCAGCGTACTAGCGCAAAGCACAGATACGCAGTATTTT
V gene: TRBV9
J gene: TRBJ2-3
D gene: NA
clone size: NA

CDR3 protein: CASSFLSKLNTEAFF
CDR3 DNA: TGCGCCAGCAGTTTCCTGTCCAAGCTTAACACTGAAGCTTTCTTT
V gene: TRBV23-1
J gene: TRBJ1-1
D gene: NA
clone size: NA

CDR3 protein: CASSPLAGSSYEQYF
CDR3 DNA: TGTGCCAGCAGCCCACTAGCGGGGTCCTCCTACGAGCAGTACTTC
V gene: TRBV7-9
J gene: TRBJ2-7
D gene: TRBD2
clone size: NA

CDR3 protein: CASSSISGSTDTQYF
CDR3 DNA: TGCGCCAGCAGCTCGATTAGCGGGAGCACAGATACGCAGTATTTT
V gene: TRBV5-1
J gene: TRBJ2-3
D gene: TRBD2
clone size: NA

CDR3 protein: CASGPIGTGENEQYF
CDR3 DNA: TGTGCCAGCGGTCCTATCGGCACAGGGGAGAACGAGCAGTACTTC
V gene: TRBV6-6
J gene: TRBJ2-7
D gene: TRBD1
clone size: NA

CDR3 protein: CASSLTSGRDEQFF
CDR3 DNA: TGTGCCAGCAGCTTGACTAGCGGGAGAGACGAGCAGTTCTTC
V gene: TRBV5-4
J gene: TRBJ2-1
D gene: TRBD2
clone size: NA

CDR3 protein: CASSIKGPSSGNTIYF
CDR3 DNA: TGTGCCAGTAGTATAAAGGGGCCGAGCTCTGGAAACACCATATATTTT
V gene: TRBV19
J gene: TRBJ1-3
D gene: NA
clone size: NA

CDR3 protein: CASTQQGALNQPQHF
CDR3 DNA: TGTGCCAGCACCCAACAGGGGGCCCTAAATCAGCCCCAGCATTTT
V gene: TRBV28
J gene: TRBJ1-5
D gene: TRBD1
clone size: NA

CDR3 protein: CASSLAGDTEAFF
CDR3 DNA: TGTGCCAGCAGCTTGGCAGGGGACACTGAAGCTTTCTTT
V gene: TRBV5-4
J gene: TRBJ1-1
D gene: NA
clone size: NA

CDR3 protein: CASSVGSGLAYNEQFF
CDR3 DNA: TGTGCCAGCAGCGTAGGGAGCGGTTTAGCCTACAATGAGCAGTTCTTC
V gene: TRBV9
J gene: TRBJ2-1
D gene: NA
clone size: NA

CDR3 protein: CASSPRTGRADTQYF
CDR3 DNA: TGCGCCAGCAGCCCCCGGACAGGGCGAGCAGATACGCAGTATTTT
V gene: TRBV5-1
J gene: TRBJ2-3
D gene: TRBD1
clone size: NA

CDR3 protein: CAAAQGAGFAEQFF
CDR3 DNA: TGTGCCGCAGCCCAGGGGGCCGGGTTTGCCGAGCAGTTCTTC
V gene: TRBV2
J gene: TRBJ2-1
D gene: TRBD1
clone size: NA

CDR3 protein: CASSFRGQIYQPQHF
CDR3 DNA: TGTGCCAGCAGCTTTCGGGGACAGATCTATCAGCCCCAGCATTTT
V gene: TRBV5-6
J gene: TRBJ1-5
D gene: TRBD1
clone size: once

CDR3 protein: CASSQVIGANEKLFF
CDR3 DNA: TGCGCCAGCAGCCAAGTCATCGGTGCTAATGAAAAACTGTTTTTT
V gene: TRBV4-1
J gene: TRBJ1-4
D gene: NA
clone size: NA